Each of the 12 T cell receptor beta chains below was sequenced from the same sample in a study of monozygotic twins with inflammatory bowel disease. TCRdb re-called the 5' RACE reads; every CDR3 protein appears as one record, without DNA. Here the sample table reports about 210,000 distinct CDR3 sequences. The sample taken for sequencing was blood. The receptors here all came from a human donor with ulcerative colitis or Crohn's disease, or a healthy co-twin of an affected twin (not recorded which).

The chain is built from TRBV12-3 or TRBV12-4 and TRBJ2-4; checking the TCRdb D call of TRBD1 is not possible without DNA. This CDR3 has 13 residues. The CDR3: CASTTGSKNIQYF.

The rearrangement uses TRBV7-8 and TRBJ2-3; TCRdb returns TRBD2, unconfirmable since there is no DNA. This CDR3 is built from 15 residues. The germline V gene encodes CDR1 SGHVS and CDR2 FQNEAQ. The CDR3 protein is CASSPWEFHGDTQYF.

The J gene is TRBJ1-2, the V gene TRBV27. Germline V gene lookup returns CDR1 MNHEY and CDR2 SMNVEV (reference sequence). The CDR3 length is 13 residues. This CDR3 is CASSLQSNYGYTF.

V is TRBV7-8 and J is TRBJ2-2; with no DNA, the TCRdb D assignment of TRBD1 cannot be verified. Looked up from germline, CDR1 is SGHVS and CDR2 is FQNEAQ. The CDR3 extends over 17 amino acids. CDR3 protein: CASSHPGTGDGTGELFF.

V usage is TRBV7-2 and J usage is TRBJ1-1; TCRdb's D call of TRBD1 is untestable without DNA. CDR1 and CDR2 from the germline V gene are SGHTA and FQGNSA. This CDR3 is 14 amino acids long. Here the CDR3 reads CASSLGGLNTEAFF.

V is TRBV5-1 and J is TRBJ2-3; no DNA is available, so the TRBD2 call from TCRdb remains unchecked. This CDR3 region has 15 residues. In germline, CDR1 is SGHRS, CDR2 YFSETQ. This CDR3 is CASSPSAGGTDTQYF.

The chain couples TRBV6-5 to TRBJ2-1; TCRdb calls TRBD1, which cannot be checked without DNA. The length of the CDR3 is 16 residues. Germline assignment: CDR1 MNHEY and CDR2 SVGAGI. CDR3 region: CASSSNPGTLNNEQFF.

The chain's CDR3 is CASSEWGQGFSGANVLTF. The gene calls are TRBV25-1 and TRBJ2-6; the D call of TRBD1 rests on TCRdb alone, since no DNA is present to check it. The germline CDR1 and CDR2 sequences are MGHDK and SYGVNS. CDR3 length: 18 residues.

V gene TRBV28 combines with J gene TRBJ1-1; TCRdb outputs TRBD1, but without DNA this stays unchecked. The germline gives CDR1 MDHEN, CDR2 SYDVKM. The CDR3 is 17 amino acids. CDR3 amino acids: CASSSDLTGQGDTEAFF.

The CDR3 sequence: CASSQVGVTEAFF. This chain uses TRBV4-1 with TRBJ1-1. Germline lookup yields CDR1 MGHRA and CDR2 YSYEKL. The CDR3 has 13 residues.

This chain connects TRBV19 to TRBJ2-1; TCRdb indicates TRBD1, and absent DNA this call remains unverified. The CDR3 consists of 16 residues. CDR1 and CDR2 (germline): LNHDA, SQIVND (reference sequence). CDR3: CASSTGRGGSYNEQFF.

This chain connects TRBV19 to TRBJ1-5; the TRBD1 assignment by TCRdb is unverifiable without DNA. CDR1 and CDR2 from the germline V gene are LNHDA and SQIVND (reference sequence). This CDR3 is 17 amino acids long. The CDR3 region is CASSLTTGSRSNQPQHF.